The following is a TCR beta chain sequence with its context. As yet, its antigen is unknown. V shed 6 bases and J 2 bases; nucleotides not matched to a gene: 8. The CDR3 sequence is 16 residues long. Germline loops: CDR1 MNHNY, CDR2 SVGAGI (reference sequence). This sample stems from a study of siplizumab effects on memory and regulatory T cells. Study-wide findings and caveats: Under siplizumab, an average around 68% of mappable alloreactive CD4+ clones were Treg-derived, compared with over 25% in controls. The study found that siplizumab significantly reduced alloreactive sequences traceable to unstimulated CD4+ memory cells. The naive T cell population seemed more diverse than memory cells and seemed a major contributor to the alloresponse.

Per sample, the assay covered some 10^5 TCR templates. Produced via immunoSEQ multiplex PCR; TCRdb's table is partial and in-frame only. The sample consists of fewer than 130,000 clones, roughly 89% of them appearing once. This chain uses TRBV6-6 with TRBJ1-3, with 9 bases lining up with TRBD1. Sequencing was done on a sample of CD4+ T cells sorted from blood. The receptor comes from a human donor in good health. The CDR3 loop reads CASSQRGTGTGNTIYF. The CDR3 DNA is TGTGCCAGCAGCCAAAGGGGGACAGGGACTGGAAACACCATATATTTT.